The entry below gives a single T cell receptor (beta chain) sequence along with its context. Its antigen is currently unknown. This entry belongs to a study of CD8 T cell repertoires and HIV-1 epitope variants. In the study overall: Cultures ran around ten days, with IL-2, IL-7 and IL-15 added on days 3 and 7.

Using immunoSEQ multiplex PCR, the repertoire was profiled, and TCRdb retains in-frame clones only, with some absent. The sample lists about 5,600 clones; around two thirds were seen once. CDR1 is SGHNT, CDR2 YYREEE, per germline (reference sequence). J gave up 5 bases and V 4 bases, and 8 bases lay outside the gene matches. The CDR3 extends over 16 amino acids. V usage is TRBV5-4 and J usage is TRBJ2-2; 10 bases are a match to TRBD2. The specimen was cultured CD8+ T cells derived from PBMCs. The sequence came from a male donor with HIV. The CDR3 DNA sequence: TGTGCCAGCAGCCGTCCCGGACTAGCGGAAACCGGGGAGCTGTTTTTT. Its protein product is CASSRPGLAETGELFF.